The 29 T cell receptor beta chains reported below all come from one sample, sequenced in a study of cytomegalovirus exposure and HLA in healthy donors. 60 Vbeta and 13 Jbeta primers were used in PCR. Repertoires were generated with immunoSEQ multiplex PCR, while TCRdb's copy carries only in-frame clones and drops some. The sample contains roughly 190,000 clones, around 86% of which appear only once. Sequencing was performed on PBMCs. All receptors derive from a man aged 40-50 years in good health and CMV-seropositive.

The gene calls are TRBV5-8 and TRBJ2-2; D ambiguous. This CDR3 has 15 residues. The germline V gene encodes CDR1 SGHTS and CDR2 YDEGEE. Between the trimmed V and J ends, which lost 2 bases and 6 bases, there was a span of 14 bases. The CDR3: CASSLGVEVSGELFF. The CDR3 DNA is TGTGCCAGCAGCTTAGGAGTGGAAGTATCCGGGGAGCTGTTTTTT. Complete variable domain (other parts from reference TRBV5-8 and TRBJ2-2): EAGVTQSPTHLIKTRGQQATLRCSPISGHTSVYWYQQALGLGLQFLLWYDEGEERNRGNFPPRFSGRQFPNYSSELNVNALELEDSALYLCASSLGVEVSGELFFGEGSRLTVL.

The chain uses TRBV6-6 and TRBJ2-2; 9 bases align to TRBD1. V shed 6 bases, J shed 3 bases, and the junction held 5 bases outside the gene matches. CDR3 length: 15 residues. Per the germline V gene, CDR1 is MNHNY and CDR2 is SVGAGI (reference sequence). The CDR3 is CASRLGQGDTGELFF. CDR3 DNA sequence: TGTGCCAGCAGACTGGGACAGGGCGACACCGGGGAGCTGTTTTTT.

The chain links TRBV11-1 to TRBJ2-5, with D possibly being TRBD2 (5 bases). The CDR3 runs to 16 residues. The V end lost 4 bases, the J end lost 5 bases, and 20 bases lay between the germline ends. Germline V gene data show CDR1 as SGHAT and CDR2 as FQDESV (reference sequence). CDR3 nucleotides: TGTGCCAGCAGCTCCGATGTTGGACTCGCTGGTGAGACCCAGTACTTC. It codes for CASSSDVGLAGETQYF.

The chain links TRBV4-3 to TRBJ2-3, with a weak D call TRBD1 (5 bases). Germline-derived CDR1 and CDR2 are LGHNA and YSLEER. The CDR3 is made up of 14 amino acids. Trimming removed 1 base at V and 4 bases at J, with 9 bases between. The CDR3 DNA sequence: TGCGCCAGCAGCCAAGTTATAGGGGCAGATACGCAGTATTTT. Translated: CASSQVIGADTQYF.

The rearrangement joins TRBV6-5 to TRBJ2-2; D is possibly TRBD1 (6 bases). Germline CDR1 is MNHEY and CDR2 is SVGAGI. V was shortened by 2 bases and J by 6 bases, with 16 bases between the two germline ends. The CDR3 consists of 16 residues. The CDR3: CASSYGAGASAGELFF. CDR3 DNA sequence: TGTGCCAGCAGTTACGGGGCAGGGGCGTCAGCCGGGGAGCTGTTTTTT.

The CDR3 reads CASSQLRTGKGETQYF. The DNA of the CDR3 is TGTGCCAGCAGCCAACTTAGGACAGGGAAAGGGGAGACCCAGTACTTC. V is TRBV27 and J is TRBJ2-5; 8 positions agree with TRBD1. CDR3 size: 16 residues. Germline-derived CDR1 and CDR2 are MNHEY and SMNVEV (reference sequence). Losses at the gene ends were 6 bases for V and 5 bases for J; bases not matched to a gene: 14.

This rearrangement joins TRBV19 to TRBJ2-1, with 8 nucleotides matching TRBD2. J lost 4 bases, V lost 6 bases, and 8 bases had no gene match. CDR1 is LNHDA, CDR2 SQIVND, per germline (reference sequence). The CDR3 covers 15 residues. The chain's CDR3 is CASSPRASGYNEQFF. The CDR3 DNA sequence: TGTGCCAGTAGCCCCCGAGCTAGCGGGTACAATGAGCAGTTCTTC.

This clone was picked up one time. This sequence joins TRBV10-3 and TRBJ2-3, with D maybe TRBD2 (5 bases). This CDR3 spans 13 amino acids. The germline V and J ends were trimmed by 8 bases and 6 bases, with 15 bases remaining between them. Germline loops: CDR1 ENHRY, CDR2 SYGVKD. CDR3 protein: CAIGRSGEDTQYF. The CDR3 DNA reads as TGTGCCATCGGTCGGTCCGGGGAGGATACGCAGTATTTT.

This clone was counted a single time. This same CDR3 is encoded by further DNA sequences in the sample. The CDR3 bases are TGTGCCAGCAGTTACTCGACAGGACCGAGTCCTGACACCTTC. It is translated as CASSYSTGPSPDTF. V is TRBV6-5 and J is TRBJ1-2, with D tentatively TRBD1 (6 bases). V was trimmed by 0 bases and J by 12 bases, leaving 17 bases between them. The CDR3 consists of 14 residues. Looked up from germline, CDR1 is MNHEY and CDR2 is SVGAGI.

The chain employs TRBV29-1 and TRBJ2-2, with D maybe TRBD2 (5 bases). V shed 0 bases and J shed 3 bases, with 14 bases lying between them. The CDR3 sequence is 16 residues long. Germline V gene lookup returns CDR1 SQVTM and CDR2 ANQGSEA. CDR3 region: CSVEEAEERDTGELFF. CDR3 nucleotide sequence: TGCAGCGTTGAAGAGGCGGAGGAGAGGGACACCGGGGAGCTGTTTTTT.

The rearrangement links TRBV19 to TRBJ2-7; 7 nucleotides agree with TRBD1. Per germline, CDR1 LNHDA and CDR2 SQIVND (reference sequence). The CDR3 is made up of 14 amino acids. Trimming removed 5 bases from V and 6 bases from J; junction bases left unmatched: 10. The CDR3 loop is CASSPDLTGVEQYF. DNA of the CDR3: TGTGCCAGTAGTCCAGACCTTACAGGGGTCGAGCAGTACTTC.

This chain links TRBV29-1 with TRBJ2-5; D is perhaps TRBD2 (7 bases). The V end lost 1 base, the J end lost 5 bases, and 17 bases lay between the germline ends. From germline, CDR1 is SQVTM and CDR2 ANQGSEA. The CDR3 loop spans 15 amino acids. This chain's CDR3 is CSVEVRGGGRETQYF. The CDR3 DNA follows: TGCAGCGTTGAAGTGCGGGGAGGGGGACGTGAGACCCAGTACTTC.

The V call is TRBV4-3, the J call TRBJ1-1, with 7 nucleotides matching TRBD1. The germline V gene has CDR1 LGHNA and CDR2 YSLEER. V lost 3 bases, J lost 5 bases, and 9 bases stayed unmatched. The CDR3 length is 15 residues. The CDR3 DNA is TGCGCCAGCAGCCATCTACAGGGGCTTTGGACTGAAGCTTTCTTT. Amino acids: CASSHLQGLWTEAFF.

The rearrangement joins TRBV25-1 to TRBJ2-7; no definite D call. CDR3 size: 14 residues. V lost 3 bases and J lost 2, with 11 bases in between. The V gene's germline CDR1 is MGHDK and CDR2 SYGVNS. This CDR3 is CASSDLLSPYEQYF. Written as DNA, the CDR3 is TGTGCCAGCAGTGACCTTCTCTCTCCCTACGAGCAGTACTTC.

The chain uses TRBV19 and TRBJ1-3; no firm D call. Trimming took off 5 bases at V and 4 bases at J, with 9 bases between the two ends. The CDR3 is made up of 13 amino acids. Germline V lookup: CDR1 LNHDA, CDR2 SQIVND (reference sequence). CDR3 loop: CASSPSPGNTIYF. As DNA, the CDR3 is TGTGCCAGTAGTCCGAGCCCGGGAAACACCATATATTTT.

DNA of the CDR3: TGCGCCAGCAGCTGGTCCGGGACAGGGTCAGAGACCCAGTACTTC. It encodes CASSWSGTGSETQYF. The chain uses TRBV5-1 and TRBJ2-5, with 9 bases aligning to TRBD1. V shed 3 bases, J shed 4 bases, and the junction held 7 bases outside the gene matches. The CDR3 covers 15 residues. CDR1 SGHRS and CDR2 YFSETQ come from the germline V gene.

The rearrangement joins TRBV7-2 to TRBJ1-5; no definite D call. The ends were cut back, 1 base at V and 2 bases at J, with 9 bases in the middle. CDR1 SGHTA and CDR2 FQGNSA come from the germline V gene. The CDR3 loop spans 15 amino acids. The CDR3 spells CASSLDTTGNQPQHF. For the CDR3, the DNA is TGTGCCAGCAGCTTAGATACAACAGGCAATCAGCCCCAGCATTTT.

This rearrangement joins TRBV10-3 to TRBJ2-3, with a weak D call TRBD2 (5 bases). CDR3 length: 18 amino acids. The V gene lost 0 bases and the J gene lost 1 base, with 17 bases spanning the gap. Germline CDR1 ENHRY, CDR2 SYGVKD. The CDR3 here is CAISESSPFGVGTDTQYF. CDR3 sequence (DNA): TGTGCCATCAGTGAGTCTTCCCCCTTCGGGGTAGGCACAGATACGCAGTATTTT.

The DNA for the CDR3 is TGTGCCAGCAGTTTAAATAGCGGGGTCACAGAGACCCAGTACTTC. The encoded protein is CASSLNSGVTETQYF. The chain is built from TRBV28 and TRBJ2-5; 8 positions match TRBD2. V shed 2 bases and J 4 bases; nucleotides not matched to a gene: 6. This CDR3 region has 15 residues. Germline CDR1 is MDHEN and CDR2 is SYDVKM.

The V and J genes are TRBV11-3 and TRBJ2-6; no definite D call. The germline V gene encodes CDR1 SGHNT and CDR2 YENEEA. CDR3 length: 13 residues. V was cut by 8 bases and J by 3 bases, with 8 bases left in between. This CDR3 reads CASAPGGANVLTF. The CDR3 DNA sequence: TGTGCCAGCGCCCCGGGTGGGGCCAACGTCCTGACTTTC.

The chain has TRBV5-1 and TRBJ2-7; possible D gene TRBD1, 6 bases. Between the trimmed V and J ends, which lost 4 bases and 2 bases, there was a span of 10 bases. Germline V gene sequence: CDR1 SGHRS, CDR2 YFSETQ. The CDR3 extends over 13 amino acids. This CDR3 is CASSPGQTYEQYF. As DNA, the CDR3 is TGCGCCAGCAGCCCCGGACAGACCTACGAGCAGTACTTC.

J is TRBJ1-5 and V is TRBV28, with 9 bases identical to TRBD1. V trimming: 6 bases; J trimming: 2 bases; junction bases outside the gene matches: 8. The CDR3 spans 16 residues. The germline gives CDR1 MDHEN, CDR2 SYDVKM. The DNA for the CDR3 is TGTGCCAGCAGCTCTCTCGACAGGGGGGGCAATCAGCCCCAGCATTTT. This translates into CASSSLDRGGNQPQHF.

CDR3 in DNA: TGTGCCAGCAGGGCCCCCGGGGTCTACGAGCAGTACTTC. The encoded protein is CASRAPGVYEQYF. The rearrangement links TRBV6-1 to TRBJ2-7; TRBD2 might be the D (5 bases). The V and J ends lost 6 bases and 3 bases respectively, with 12 bases between them. Germline lookup yields CDR1 MNHNS and CDR2 SASEGT. The CDR3 has 13 residues.

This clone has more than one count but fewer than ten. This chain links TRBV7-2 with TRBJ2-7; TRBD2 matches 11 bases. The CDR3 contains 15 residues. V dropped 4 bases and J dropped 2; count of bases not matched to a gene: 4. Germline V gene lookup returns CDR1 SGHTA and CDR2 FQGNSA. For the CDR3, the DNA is TGTGCCAGCAGCTCAGTGACTAGCGGGGCCTACGAGCAGTACTTC. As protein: CASSSVTSGAYEQYF.

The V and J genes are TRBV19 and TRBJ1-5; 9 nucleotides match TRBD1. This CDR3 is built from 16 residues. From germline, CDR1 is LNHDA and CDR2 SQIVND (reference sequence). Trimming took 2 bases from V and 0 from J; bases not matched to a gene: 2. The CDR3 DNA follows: TGTGCCAGTAGTATACCACAGGGGGCTAGCAATCAGCCCCAGCATTTT. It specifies CASSIPQGASNQPQHF. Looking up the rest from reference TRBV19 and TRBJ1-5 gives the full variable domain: DGGITQSPKYLFRKEGQNVTLSCEQNLNHDAMYWYRQDPGQGLRLIYYSQIVNDFQKGDIAEGYSVSREKKESFPLTVTSAQKNPTAFYLCASSIPQGASNQPQHFGDGTRLSIL.

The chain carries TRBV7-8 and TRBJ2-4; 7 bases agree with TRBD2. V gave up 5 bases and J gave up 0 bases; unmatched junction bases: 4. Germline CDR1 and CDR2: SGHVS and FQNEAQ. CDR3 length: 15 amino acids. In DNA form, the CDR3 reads TGTGCCAGCAGCCCCTCGGGAGGAGCCAAAAACATTCAGTACTTC. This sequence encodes CASSPSGGAKNIQYF.

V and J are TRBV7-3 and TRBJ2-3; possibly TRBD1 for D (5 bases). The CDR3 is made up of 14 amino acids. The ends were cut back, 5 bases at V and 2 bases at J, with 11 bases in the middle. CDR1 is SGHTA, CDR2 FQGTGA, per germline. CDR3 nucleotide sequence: TGTGCCAGCAGCGATCAGGGTCTCACAGATACGCAGTATTTT. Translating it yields CASSDQGLTDTQYF.

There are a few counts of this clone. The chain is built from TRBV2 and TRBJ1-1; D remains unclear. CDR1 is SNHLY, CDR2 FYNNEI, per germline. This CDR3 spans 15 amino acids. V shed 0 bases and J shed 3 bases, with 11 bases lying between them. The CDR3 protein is CASSEALLRDTEAFF. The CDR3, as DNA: TGTGCCAGCAGTGAAGCGCTTCTCCGGGACACTGAAGCTTTCTTT.

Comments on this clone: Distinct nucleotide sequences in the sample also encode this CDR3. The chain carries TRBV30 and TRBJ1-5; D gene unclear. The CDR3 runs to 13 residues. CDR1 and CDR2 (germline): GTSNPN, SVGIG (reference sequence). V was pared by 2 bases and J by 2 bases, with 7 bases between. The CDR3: CAWSSGGNQPQHF. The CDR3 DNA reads TGTGCCTGGAGTTCCGGTGGCAATCAGCCCCAGCATTTT.